A selection of T cell receptor beta chains follows, all from one sample in a study of T-cell memory formation after mild COVID-19. One entry per CDR3 protein results from TCRdb running MiXCR on the 5' RACE reads. This table holds about 90,000 distinct CDR3 sequences, about 15% found once. Material for sequencing was PBMCs or a T cell subset sorted from them (not recorded which). The receptors stem from a young man who had mild COVID-19 (a few samples of this study predate the infection). Cell type and time point are not known. Both conserved end residues are part of each CDR3. Expanded clones get a size class; other rows say once, few or many, or leave the size out.

v_gene: TRBV3-1; len: 16; abundance: -; CDR3aa: CASSLRDRGLTDTQYF
v_gene: TRBV9; len: 15; abundance: -; CDR3aa: CASSVEGGARDTQYF
v_gene: TRBV5-1; len: 15; abundance: few; CDR3aa: CASSPFAGAQETQYF
v_gene: TRBV7-9; len: 14; abundance: -; CDR3aa: CASSPTRGTDTQYF
v_gene: TRBV10-3; len: 13; abundance: few; CDR3aa: CAISEVAYYEQYF
v_gene: TRBV6-2/TRBV6-3; len: 15; abundance: -; CDR3aa: CASSYTQARAGELFF
v_gene: TRBV6-5; len: 16; abundance: few; CDR3aa: CASRRTGKSSYNEQFF
v_gene: TRBV5-5; len: 15; abundance: few; CDR3aa: CASSSWYSGANVLTF
v_gene: TRBV7-9; len: 13; abundance: few; CDR3aa: CASTLDSDYEQYF
v_gene: TRBV20-1; len: 15; abundance: -; CDR3aa: CSARDSRGAYNEQFF
v_gene: TRBV6-5; len: 13; abundance: -; CDR3aa: CASSYLTGNGYTF
v_gene: TRBV4-1; len: 15; abundance: few; CDR3aa: CASSHSRGRITEAFF
v_gene: TRBV4-1; len: 16; abundance: few; CDR3aa: CASSQDSGLADNEQFF
v_gene: TRBV13; len: 16; abundance: few; CDR3aa: CASSSPDRIANYGYTF
v_gene: TRBV4-3; len: 16; abundance: -; CDR3aa: CASSQAGTGVTDTQYF
v_gene: TRBV6-6; len: 15; abundance: few; CDR3aa: CASSYTHRDRGEAFF
v_gene: TRBV6-4; len: 14; abundance: -; CDR3aa: CASSDGGTTDTQYF
v_gene: TRBV29-1; len: 11; abundance: -; CDR3aa: CSVVVDYGYTF
v_gene: TRBV7-3; len: 15; abundance: -; CDR3aa: CASSLNVLSTDTQYF
v_gene: TRBV28; len: 14; abundance: -; CDR3aa: CASSQDRGAYEQYF
v_gene: TRBV30; len: 14; abundance: -; CDR3aa: CAWSTTPRVREQFF
v_gene: TRBV7-9; len: 14; abundance: few; CDR3aa: CASSQGRRTYEQYF
v_gene: TRBV5-4; len: 15; abundance: -; CDR3aa: CASSTRTGGFNEQFF
v_gene: TRBV5-3; len: 18; abundance: -; CDR3aa: CARSLFSGGATEYNEQFF
v_gene: TRBV7-6; len: 15; abundance: -; CDR3aa: CASSFWTGNTGELFF
v_gene: TRBV12-3/TRBV12-4; len: 15; abundance: once; CDR3aa: CASSLGQYSNQPQHF
v_gene: TRBV20-1; len: 17; abundance: -; CDR3aa: CSARGDRPGLAKNIQYF
v_gene: TRBV2; len: 17; abundance: -; CDR3aa: CASRARQERSYNSPLHF
v_gene: TRBV7-6; len: 14; abundance: -; CDR3aa: CASSVDGSLYGYTF
v_gene: TRBV29-1; len: 14; abundance: -; CDR3aa: CSESRGGTTDTQYF
v_gene: TRBV9; len: 13; abundance: few; CDR3aa: CASSVGGATEQYF
v_gene: TRBV29-1; len: 14; abundance: -; CDR3aa: CSVEDWGRDETQYF
v_gene: TRBV7-2; len: 17; abundance: -; CDR3aa: CASSRGFTGVGDYGYTF
v_gene: TRBV4-1; len: 15; abundance: few; CDR3aa: CASSQGGTGRETQYF
v_gene: TRBV7-9; len: 13; abundance: many; CDR3aa: CASSFSSDLGAFF
v_gene: TRBV7-9; len: 11; abundance: -; CDR3aa: CACRLEETQYF
v_gene: TRBV7-3; len: 15; abundance: many; CDR3aa: CASSPSGGSDNEQFF
v_gene: TRBV19; len: 15; abundance: -; CDR3aa: CASSIFGWLDEEQFF
v_gene: TRBV4-1; len: 14; abundance: few; CDR3aa: CASSQDSLAYEQYF
v_gene: TRBV5-1; len: 14; abundance: many; CDR3aa: CASSSRDSPDTQYF
v_gene: TRBV15; len: 15; abundance: -; CDR3aa: CATSREGTAQETQYF
v_gene: TRBV10-3; len: 16; abundance: few; CDR3aa: CAISEIGGEVGDTQYF
v_gene: TRBV12-3/TRBV12-4; len: 15; abundance: -; CDR3aa: CASSPRQTLNTEAFF
v_gene: TRBV5-1; len: 15; abundance: -; CDR3aa: CASSIATSFTDTQYF
v_gene: TRBV27; len: 13; abundance: -; CDR3aa: CASSPGAQQTQYF
v_gene: TRBV12-5; len: 17; abundance: -; CDR3aa: CASGFFLRDRNNTEAFF
v_gene: TRBV10-3; len: 14; abundance: few; CDR3aa: CAIRGSGLSYEQYF
v_gene: TRBV9; len: 15; abundance: -; CDR3aa: CASSVVGSRNTEAFF
v_gene: TRBV4-3; len: 15; abundance: few; CDR3aa: CASSQDGGAKNIQYF
v_gene: TRBV7-9; len: 15; abundance: few; CDR3aa: CASSDTIMSTDTQYF
v_gene: TRBV2; len: 11; abundance: -; CDR3aa: CASGQGAPLHF
v_gene: TRBV19; len: 15; abundance: -; CDR3aa: CASSPEDGLNTEAFF